Listed here are 6 T cell receptor beta chains from one sample, sequenced in a study of blood T cell repertoires in COVID-19. Repertoires were generated with immunoSEQ multiplex PCR, while TCRdb's copy carries only in-frame clones and drops some. Of around 260,000 clones listed, approximately 89% are singletons. Sequenced: peripheral blood. The source of these receptors is a woman aged 45-65 years with acute or convalescent COVID-19.

The rearrangement links TRBV6-5 to TRBJ1-1, with D perhaps TRBD1 (5 bases). The CDR3 extends over 13 amino acids. Germline CDR1 MNHEY, CDR2 SVGAGI. The V end was cut by 5 bases, the J end by 3 bases, with 10 bases between. CDR3 DNA sequence: TGTGCCAGCAGTCTGGGGGGGGACACTGAAGCTTTCTTT. Its protein is CASSLGGDTEAFF.

This clone has more than one count but fewer than ten. The genes are TRBV7-3 and TRBJ2-2; TRBD2 matches at 11 bases. Trimming at V came to 5 bases and at J to 5 bases, leaving 7 bases not matched to a gene. Germline loops: CDR1 SGHTA, CDR2 FQGTGA. CDR3 length: 16 amino acids. CDR3 protein: CASSLLAGVGTGELFF. The CDR3 DNA reads TGTGCCAGCAGCCTACTAGCGGGAGTGGGGACCGGGGAGCTGTTTTTT.

This clone was seen a single time. DNA for the CDR3: TGTGCCAGCAGCTCCCCCCCGAGACTAGCGGGGGAATTTACGCAGTATTTT. This codes for CASSSPPRLAGEFTQYF. The V call is TRBV7-2, the J call TRBJ2-3; 12 nucleotides agree with TRBD2. V was pared by 4 bases and J by 8 bases, with 13 bases of the junction left unmatched. CDR1 is SGHTA, CDR2 FQGNSA, per germline. CDR3 length: 17 amino acids.

CDR3 in amino acids: CASRWPGLAGPGRNNEQFF. The DNA of the CDR3 is TGTGCCAGCAGGTGGCCGGGACTAGCGGGACCCGGAAGAAACAATGAGCAGTTCTTC. The chain is built from TRBV2 and TRBJ2-1; 13 nucleotides line up with TRBD2. V lost 6 bases to trimming and J lost 5 bases; unmatched junction nucleotides: 16. Germline V gene sequence: CDR1 SNHLY, CDR2 FYNNEI. The CDR3 extends over 19 amino acids.

The rearrangement joins TRBV19 to TRBJ1-4; D is undetermined. The germline CDR1 and CDR2 sequences are LNHDA and SQIVND (reference sequence). V gave up 3 bases and J gave up 8 bases, with 13 bases separating them. The CDR3 sequence is 14 residues long. The CDR3 DNA reads TGTGCCAGTAGTATTTTAGGGAGTCGGGAAAAACTGTTTTTT. Translation gives CASSILGSREKLFF.

A few counts support this clone. Other nucleotide sequences from this sample produce the same CDR3. V usage is TRBV5-1 and J usage is TRBJ2-7, with TRBD2 matching over 9 bases. V shed 2 bases, J shed 2 bases, and the junction held 2 bases outside the gene matches. Germline V gene data show CDR1 as SGHRS and CDR2 as YFSETQ. This CDR3 has 14 amino acids. The DNA of the CDR3 is TGCGCCAGCAGCTTTAGCGGGGGTACCTACGAGCAGTACTTC. Translation gives CASSFSGGTYEQYF.